The rows below give T cell receptor beta chains drawn from one sample of a study of blood T cell repertoires in COVID-19. Here immunoSEQ multiplex PCR was the method, and the copy in TCRdb shows in-frame clones only, minus some. The data hold 52,000 or so clones, with 88% observed a single time. Sequencing was performed on peripheral blood. Receptors were obtained from a man in his 60s with active COVID-19. CDR3s include the opening cysteine and the closing phenylalanine or tryptophan. D genes are given only for firm matches. Size is stated for part of the rows, as once, few or many counts, or as a class when the clone is expanded.

J gene: TRBJ2-3; clone size: NA; D gene: TRBD1; V gene: TRBV5-1; CDR3 DNA: TGCGCCAGCAGCAGCGGGACAGGGAGAAGGACAGATACGCAGTATTTT; CDR3 protein: CASSSGTGRRTDTQYF
J gene: TRBJ2-7; clone size: NA; D gene: NA; V gene: TRBV4-2; CDR3 DNA: TGTGCCAGCAGCCAAGATCTGGGAGCCTACGAGCAGTACTTC; CDR3 protein: CASSQDLGAYEQYF
J gene: TRBJ2-3; clone size: once; D gene: TRBD1; V gene: TRBV27; CDR3 DNA: TGTGCCAGCAGTCTAAGAGGGACAGGGTTAGAAGATACGCAGTATTTT; CDR3 protein: CASSLRGTGLEDTQYF
J gene: TRBJ2-3; clone size: NA; D gene: TRBD2; V gene: TRBV5-1; CDR3 DNA: TGCGCCAGCAGCTTGGCGACAATGGGAGGGGATACGCAGTATTTT; CDR3 protein: CASSLATMGGDTQYF
J gene: TRBJ2-5; clone size: NA; D gene: TRBD1; V gene: TRBV6-5; CDR3 DNA: TGTGCCAGCAGTTACTCGGACAGGGAAGAGACCCAGTACTTC; CDR3 protein: CASSYSDREETQYF
J gene: TRBJ1-5; clone size: NA; D gene: TRBD1; V gene: TRBV19; CDR3 DNA: TGTGCCAGTAGTATAGGCTTCACAGGGGCACAGCCCCAGCATTTT; CDR3 protein: CASSIGFTGAQPQHF
J gene: TRBJ1-2; clone size: once; D gene: NA; V gene: TRBV6-5; CDR3 DNA: TGTGCCAGCAGTTACCGTCAGTTGGATGGCTACACCTTC; CDR3 protein: CASSYRQLDGYTF
J gene: TRBJ2-1; clone size: NA; D gene: NA; V gene: TRBV4-2; CDR3 DNA: TGTGCCAGCAGCCAAGATACTTTAACAGGGATCGGCAATGAGCAGTTCTTC; CDR3 protein: CASSQDTLTGIGNEQFF
J gene: TRBJ1-1; clone size: NA; D gene: NA; V gene: TRBV15; CDR3 DNA: TGTGCCACCGGCCCCGCAGTGAACACTGAAGCTTTCTTT; CDR3 protein: CATGPAVNTEAFF
J gene: TRBJ2-1; clone size: once; D gene: NA; V gene: TRBV7-2; CDR3 DNA: TGTGCCAGCAGCCCCTCCGGGACTCTCAATGAGCAGTTCTTC; CDR3 protein: CASSPSGTLNEQFF
J gene: TRBJ1-6; clone size: NA; D gene: TRBD1; V gene: TRBV7-9; CDR3 DNA: TGTGCCAGCAGCAAGGGACAGCTCATGACACCCCTCCACTTT; CDR3 protein: CASSKGQLMTPLHF
J gene: TRBJ2-1; clone size: NA; D gene: TRBD2; V gene: TRBV4-2; CDR3 DNA: TGTGCCGGAGGAGGGGGCGGGAGGGCCGTGGATGAGCAGTTCTTC; CDR3 protein: CAGGGGGRAVDEQFF